Each of the 32 T cell receptor beta chains below was sequenced from the same sample in a study of blood T cell repertoires in COVID-19. Measured with immunoSEQ multiplex PCR; TCRdb has only the in-frame clones, and not every one. The sample lists some 140,000 clones; approximately 88% were seen once. What was sequenced was PBMCs or T cells enriched from blood (not recorded which). The source of these receptors is a man in his forties with acute COVID-19.

This clone was counted a single time. The rearrangement links TRBV10-1 to TRBJ1-4; D gene ambiguous. V was clipped by 3 bases and J by 8 bases, with 13 bases between them. This CDR3 has 14 amino acids. Looked up from germline, CDR1 is WNHNN and CDR2 is SYGVQD (reference sequence). DNA for the CDR3: TGCGCCAGCAGTGAAACGGGAGGCTTCGAAAAACTGTTTTTT. Residues: CASSETGGFEKLFF.

The V call is TRBV11-2, the J call TRBJ1-1; D is ambiguous. The V gene lost 2 bases and the J gene lost 1 base, with 8 bases spanning the gap. The CDR3 sequence is 14 residues long. From germline, CDR1 is SGHAT and CDR2 FQNNGV. As DNA, the CDR3 is TGTGCCAGCAGCTTAACCGCAGGGAACACTGAAGCTTTCTTT. It yields the protein CASSLTAGNTEAFF.

V usage is TRBV7-2 and J usage is TRBJ1-2; D unresolved. The V gene's germline CDR1 is SGHTA and CDR2 FQGNSA. Trimming shortened V by 5 bases and J by 2 bases, and 18 bases separated the two germline ends. CDR3 length equals 16 residues. The DNA for the CDR3 is TGTGCCAGCAGCCTGGCGGGCGCGGGGATAAACTATGGCTACACCTTC. Translating it yields CASSLAGAGINYGYTF.

This clone appeared a few times. This chain joins TRBV14 and TRBJ2-7; TRBD2 is a possible D gene (6 bases). From germline, CDR1 is SGHDN and CDR2 FVKESK. V was cut by 5 bases and J by 3 bases, with 20 bases left in between. The CDR3 consists of 16 residues. CDR3 DNA sequence: TGTGCCAGCAGCTCCGGGGGTTCGTGGGTGAACTACGAGCAGTACTTC. Translating gives CASSSGGSWVNYEQYF. Looking up the rest from reference TRBV14 and TRBJ2-7 gives the full variable domain: EAGVTQFPSHSVIEKGQTVTLRCDPISGHDNLYWYRRVMGKEIKFLLHFVKESKQDESGMPNNRFLAERTGGTYSTLKVQPAELEDSGVYFCASSSGGSWVNYEQYFGPGTRLTVT.

V gene TRBV2 combines with J gene TRBJ1-2, with 10 bases fitting TRBD1. The ends lost 7 bases at V and 9 bases at J; junction bases unmatched: 11. CDR3 size: 14 residues. Germline V gene data show CDR1 as SNHLY and CDR2 as FYNNEI. The CDR3: CASKKEGTGDSYTF. Here the CDR3 DNA reads TGTGCCAGCAAGAAAGAAGGGACAGGGGATAGCTACACCTTC. Filled out from reference TRBV2 and TRBJ1-2, the complete variable domain reads EPEVTQTPSHQVTQMGQEVILRCVPISNHLYFYWYRQILGQKVEFLVSFYNNEISEKSEIFDDQFSVERPDGSNFTLKIRSTKLEDSAMYFCASKKEGTGDSYTFGSGTRLTVV.

The J gene is TRBJ2-3, the V gene TRBV7-8; D is perhaps TRBD1 (5 bases). Germline V gene data show CDR1 as SGHVS and CDR2 as FQNEAQ. With 4 bases removed from V and 2 bases from J, the gap between germline ends came to 13 bases. This CDR3 has 15 amino acids. The CDR3, as DNA: TGTGCCAGCAGCTCGTATCCGACAGCCACAGATACGCAGTATTTT. It translates to CASSSYPTATDTQYF.

V is TRBV10-3 and J is TRBJ1-5, with D possibly being TRBD1 (5 bases). Germline-derived CDR1 and CDR2 are ENHRY and SYGVKD. V was clipped by 3 bases and J by 2 bases, with 14 bases between them. The CDR3 sequence is 16 residues long. CDR3 residues: CAISEYRDSGNQPQHF. The CDR3 nucleotides read TGTGCCATCAGTGAATACCGGGACTCCGGCAATCAGCCCCAGCATTTT.

The rearrangement joins TRBV2 to TRBJ2-1; 7 nucleotides agree with TRBD1. This CDR3 spans 15 amino acids. Trimming at V came to 4 bases and at J to 2 bases, leaving 5 bases not matched to a gene. From germline, CDR1 is SNHLY and CDR2 FYNNEI. CDR3 sequence reads: CASSGPDRAYNEQFF. DNA of the CDR3: TGTGCCAGCAGTGGACCAGACAGGGCCTACAATGAGCAGTTCTTC.

The rearrangement uses TRBV7-9 and TRBJ1-3; perhaps TRBD1 as D (6 bases). Between the trimmed V and J ends, which lost 5 bases and 0 bases, there was a span of 23 bases. This CDR3 comprises 19 residues. CDR1 is SEHNR and CDR2 is FQNEAQ in the germline V gene (reference sequence). The CDR3 loop is CASSPTLVGTLSSGNTIYF. The CDR3 bases are TGTGCCAGCAGCCCCACTCTCGTGGGGACACTAAGCTCTGGAAACACCATATATTTT.

This clone was detected a few times. This rearrangement joins TRBV28 to TRBJ1-3; 10 bases are a match to TRBD1. V shed 6 bases and J 1 base; nucleotides not matched to a gene: 15. The germline gives CDR1 MDHEN, CDR2 SYDVKM. The CDR3 spans 19 residues. The CDR3 sequence: CASSRGQGLFALSGNTIYF. CDR3 nucleotides: TGTGCCAGCAGCCGGGGACAGGGGTTATTCGCACTTTCTGGAAACACCATATATTTT.

This chain links TRBV6-5 with TRBJ2-7, with a weak D call TRBD2 (5 bases). Trimming left V 6 bases short and J 1 base short, with 13 bases between. Germline V lookup: CDR1 MNHEY, CDR2 SVGAGI. The CDR3 length is 14 residues. CDR3 in DNA: TGTGCCAGCAGGGATTTCGGGGAGTCCTACGAGCAGTACTTC. Translated, it gives CASRDFGESYEQYF.

The rearrangement links TRBV11-2 to TRBJ1-6, with D possibly TRBD1 on 6 matching bases. Trimming cost V 5 bases and J 10 bases, with 18 bases left between them. CDR1 is SGHAT, CDR2 FQNNGV, per germline. CDR3 size: 15 residues. This CDR3 is CASSPSVGGWSPLHF. The CDR3 DNA sequence: TGTGCCAGCAGCCCATCGGTAGGGGGTTGGTCACCCCTCCACTTT.

This chain uses TRBV30 with TRBJ1-2; 9 bases are a match to TRBD1. V lost 3 bases to trimming and J lost 4 bases; unmatched junction nucleotides: 9. The germline V gene encodes CDR1 GTSNPN and CDR2 SVGIG (reference sequence). The CDR3 spans 15 residues. The CDR3 DNA reads TGTGCCTGGAGGGACAGGGGTTGGAAAGGCTATGGCTACACCTTC. It yields the protein CAWRDRGWKGYGYTF.

The chain combines TRBV7-2 with TRBJ2-5, with TRBD2 matching over 9 bases. Trimming at V came to 5 bases and at J to 2 bases, leaving 3 bases not matched to a gene. In germline, CDR1 is SGHTA, CDR2 FQGNSA. This CDR3 is built from 14 residues. CDR3 bases: TGTGCCAGCAGCAGCGGGGGGCATCAAGAGACCCAGTACTTC. As protein: CASSSGGHQETQYF.

This clone was seen only a few times. The chain carries TRBV7-9 and TRBJ2-7; no firm D call. V was pared by 6 bases and J by 1 base, with 10 bases between. CDR1 and CDR2 from the germline V gene are SEHNR and FQNEAQ (reference sequence). This CDR3 comprises 13 residues. The CDR3 region is CASRDTDSYEQYF. CDR3 coding DNA: TGTGCCAGCAGAGACACAGATTCCTACGAGCAGTACTTC.

The chain joins TRBV10-2 to TRBJ2-6, with 7 positions matching TRBD2. The trim removed 3 bases at V and 0 bases at J, leaving 2 bases unmatched. CDR3 length: 16 amino acids. The germline V gene encodes CDR1 WSHSY and CDR2 SAAADI. As DNA, the CDR3 is TGCGCCAGCAGTGAAGGGAGGGACTCTGGGGCCAACGTCCTGACTTTC. It is translated as CASSEGRDSGANVLTF.

This clone was observed a single time. The rearrangement joins TRBV28 to TRBJ2-7; D may be TRBD1 (5 bases). The V end lost 6 bases, the J end lost 2 bases, and 11 bases lay between the germline ends. The CDR3 covers 13 residues. Germline V gene sequence: CDR1 MDHEN, CDR2 SYDVKM. In DNA, the CDR3 is TGTGCCAGCAGCGACCTAGGGGCCTACGAGCAGTACTTC. It is translated as CASSDLGAYEQYF.

The V call is TRBV24-1, the J call TRBJ2-7; the D gene is possibly TRBD1 (5 bases). V was shortened by 2 bases and J by 4 bases, with 8 bases between the two germline ends. Germline loops: CDR1 KGHDR, CDR2 SFDVKD. CDR3 length: 13 residues. The CDR3 DNA reads TGTGCCACCAGTGATTCCACAGGTTACGAGCAGTACTTC. This encodes CATSDSTGYEQYF.

In regard to this clone: This sample also contains other DNA sequences that code for the same CDR3. The V gene is TRBV28, the J gene TRBJ1-2; D is unresolved. This CDR3 is 13 amino acids long. The V end was cut by 3 bases, the J end by 2 bases, with 7 bases between. The germline CDR1 and CDR2 sequences are MDHEN and SYDVKM. The CDR3 spells CASSLSGNYGYTF. The CDR3 DNA reads TGTGCCAGCAGTTTGTCAGGAAACTATGGCTACACCTTC.

This rearrangement joins TRBV5-6 to TRBJ2-5; TRBD2 might be the D (6 bases). The CDR3 has 15 residues. V lost 5 bases and J 5 bases, leaving 19 bases between the germline ends. Germline CDR1 is SGHDT and CDR2 is YYEEEE. As DNA, the CDR3 is TGTGCCAGCAGGGGCACGGGGACTCTCCACGAGACCCAGTACTTC. This sequence encodes CASRGTGTLHETQYF.

V usage is TRBV15 and J usage is TRBJ2-7, with D perhaps TRBD1 (7 bases). Deletions cut 1 base from V and 3 bases from J, with 16 bases between. This CDR3 has 16 residues. Germline V gene lookup returns CDR1 LNHNV and CDR2 YYDKDF (reference sequence). DNA of the CDR3: TGTGCCACCAGCAGAGGTGGCGGGACAGCTGACTACGAGCAGTACTTC. Amino acid sequence: CATSRGGGTADYEQYF.

The chain links TRBV5-4 to TRBJ1-4, with 10 bases identical to TRBD1. Per germline, CDR1 SGHNT and CDR2 YYREEE (reference sequence). The CDR3 covers 15 residues. The trim removed 4 bases at V and 7 bases at J, leaving 7 bases unmatched. The CDR3 DNA sequence: TGTGCCAGCAGCCAAGGACAGGGGGATATTGAAAAACTGTTTTTT. Translation gives CASSQGQGDIEKLFF.

The V and J genes are TRBV19 and TRBJ2-3; 8 bases align to TRBD2. V gave up 5 bases and J gave up 3 bases; unmatched junction bases: 10. Germline V gives CDR1 LNHDA, CDR2 SQIVND (reference sequence). CDR3 size: 16 residues. CDR3 sequence reads: CASSVGSGGGTDTQYF. CDR3 DNA sequence: TGTGCCAGTAGTGTCGGCTCAGGCGGGGGGACAGATACGCAGTATTTT. The complete variable domain, with remaining parts taken from reference TRBV19 and TRBJ2-3, reads DGGITQSPKYLFRKEGQNVTLSCEQNLNHDAMYWYRQDPGQGLRLIYYSQIVNDFQKGDIAEGYSVSREKKESFPLTVTSAQKNPTAFYLCASSVGSGGGTDTQYFGPGTRLTVL.

This sequence joins TRBV21-1 and TRBJ1-5. TRBV21-1 is reported as a pseudogene. The CDR3 runs to 15 residues. For the CDR3, the DNA is TGTGCCAGCAGCAAAGGTGGAGGACGAGATCAGCCCCAGCATTTT. The encoded protein is CASSKGGGRDQPQHF.

J is TRBJ1-2 and V is TRBV7-2; the D is unclear. Deletions cut 0 bases from V and 5 bases from J, with 7 bases between. Germline assignment: CDR1 SGHTA and CDR2 FQGNSA. This CDR3 has 13 residues. DNA for the CDR3: TGTGCCAGCAGCTTAGCACTGCTATATGGCTACACCTTC. Amino acids: CASSLALLYGYTF.

This clone was picked up one time. V gene TRBV11-2 combines with J gene TRBJ2-7, with D perhaps TRBD1 (6 bases). The V end was cut by 3 bases, the J end by 7 bases, with 16 bases between. This CDR3 comprises 14 residues. Germline CDR1 and CDR2: SGHAT and FQNNGV. The CDR3, as DNA: TGTGCCAGCAGCTTCATCCGACAGGATAATGAGCAGTACTTC. Protein product: CASSFIRQDNEQYF.

The chain joins TRBV7-8 to TRBJ1-6, with 7 bases identical to TRBD1. The germline CDR1 and CDR2 sequences are SGHVS and FQNEAQ. V was pared by 4 bases and J by 3 bases, with 3 bases of the junction left unmatched. There are 15 residues in the CDR3. Written as DNA, the CDR3 is TGTGCCAGCAGCTCCCGGGACAGCTATAATTCACCCCTCCACTTT. It translates to CASSSRDSYNSPLHF.

A few counts support this clone. J is TRBJ2-1 and V is TRBV2; D possibly corresponds to TRBD2 (5 bases). The V and J ends lost 5 bases and 7 bases respectively, with 9 bases between them. CDR1 is SNHLY, CDR2 FYNNEI, per germline. The CDR3 is 12 residues long. In DNA form, the CDR3 reads TGTGCCAGCAGTATCACGGGAAATGAGCAGTTCTTC. Translating it yields CASSITGNEQFF. The variable domain in full, with the rest retrieved from reference TRBV2 and TRBJ2-1, is EPEVTQTPSHQVTQMGQEVILRCVPISNHLYFYWYRQILGQKVEFLVSFYNNEISEKSEIFDDQFSVERPDGSNFTLKIRSTKLEDSAMYFCASSITGNEQFFGPGTRLTVL.

The chain employs TRBV7-6 and TRBJ2-3; D may be TRBD2 (5 bases). The CDR3 spans 15 residues. The germline CDR1 and CDR2 sequences are SGHVS and FNYEAQ. The V and J ends lost 2 bases and 2 bases respectively, with 11 bases between them. CDR3 loop: CASSLMVASTDTQYF. CDR3 nucleotide sequence: TGTGCCAGCAGCTTAATGGTAGCGTCCACAGATACGCAGTATTTT. Full variable domain (rest looked up from reference TRBV7-6 and TRBJ2-3): GAGVSQSPRYKVTKRGQDVALRCDPISGHVSLYWYRQALGQGPEFLTYFNYEAQQDKSGLPNDRFSAERPEGSISTLTIQRTEQRDSAMYRCASSLMVASTDTQYFGPGTRLTVL.

The chain has TRBV7-9 and TRBJ1-1, with D possibly being TRBD1 (5 bases). Trimming pared 3 bases from V and 4 bases from J, leaving 12 bases between. The CDR3 spans 14 residues. CDR1 is SEHNR, CDR2 FQNEAQ, per germline (reference sequence). Written as DNA, the CDR3 is TGTGCCAGCAGCTTCAGGACGGGGGGCACTGAAGCTTTCTTT. Amino acids: CASSFRTGGTEAFF.

The V call is TRBV12-2, the J call TRBJ2-7; TRBD1 reflects the table's D call only, with no check against the DNA. TRBV12-2 has pseudogene status. This CDR3 is built from 17 residues. Here the CDR3 DNA reads TGTGCAAGTCGCTTTCCCAGGATCCCTGTAAATCCCTACGAGCAGTACTTC. Amino acids: CASRFPRIPVNPYEQYF.

This chain joins TRBV7-2 and TRBJ2-1; D call uncertain. Trimming removed 2 bases at V and 9 bases at J, with 8 bases between. Germline V gene data show CDR1 as SGHTA and CDR2 as FQGNSA. The CDR3 length is 12 residues. The CDR3 DNA is TGTGCCAGCAGCTTACGTTTCGGTGAGCAGTTCTTC. Protein product: CASSLRFGEQFF.